One sample yielded the 10 T cell receptor beta chains listed below, sequenced in a study of cytomegalovirus exposure and HLA in healthy donors. In the PCR, 60 Vbeta and 13 Jbeta primers were used. The table came from immunoSEQ multiplex PCR; TCRdb's copy has only in-frame clones and leaves some out. The table includes around 210,000 clones, roughly 78% detected once. Material for sequencing was PBMCs. The receptor set was obtained from a boy between 10 and 17 years old in good health and CMV-seronegative.

V usage is TRBV28 and J usage is TRBJ1-6, with 9 bases matching TRBD1. This CDR3 region has 14 residues. CDR1 and CDR2 from the germline V gene are MDHEN and SYDVKM. Germline trimming cut 4 bases from V and 10 bases from J; bases unmatched to any gene: 5. This chain's CDR3 is CASSSGQGLSPLHF. In DNA, the CDR3 is TGTGCCAGCAGTTCTGGACAGGGGTTATCACCCCTCCACTTT.

The V call is TRBV19, the J call TRBJ1-1, with a tentative D call TRBD1 (6 bases). CDR1 LNHDA and CDR2 SQIVND come from the germline V gene (reference sequence). There are 14 residues in the CDR3. Trimming stripped 1 base from V and 2 bases from J, with 8 bases between. This chain's CDR3 is CASSIATGNTEAFF. The DNA of the CDR3 is TGTGCCAGTAGTATAGCGACAGGTAACACTGAAGCTTTCTTT.

The rearrangement joins TRBV19 to TRBJ2-3, with 7 bases identical to TRBD2. The V and J ends lost 7 bases and 3 bases, in that order; junction bases with no gene match: 10. Per germline, CDR1 LNHDA and CDR2 SQIVND (reference sequence). The CDR3 covers 15 residues. Written as DNA, the CDR3 is TGTGCCAGTACCCCCCTAGCGGCCCTAACAGATACGCAGTATTTT. Amino acid sequence: CASTPLAALTDTQYF.

The chain joins TRBV27 to TRBJ2-3; D not certain. V lost 2 bases, J lost 3 bases, and 9 bases lay in between. The CDR3 length is 14 residues. In germline, CDR1 is MNHEY, CDR2 SMNVEV (reference sequence). The CDR3 sequence: CASSLHQSTDTQYF. The CDR3 region has the DNA TGTGCCAGCAGTTTACATCAATCAACAGATACGCAGTATTTT.

This chain links TRBV13 with TRBJ2-7; 14 nucleotides agree with TRBD2. The CDR3 length is 15 residues. Germline CDR1 reads PRHDT; CDR2 reads FYEKMQ (reference sequence). J lost 7 bases, V lost 0 bases, and 2 bases had no gene match. CDR3 in DNA: TGTGCCAGCAGCTTAGGGACTAGCGGGGGGGGAGAGCAGTACTTC. Translated, it gives CASSLGTSGGGEQYF.

This clone occurred once. The CDR3 is CASSSRAGTRQTYEQYF. CDR3 DNA sequence: TGTGCCAGCAGCTCTAGAGCCGGGACTAGACAGACCTACGAGCAGTACTTC. The chain is built from TRBV13 and TRBJ2-7, with TRBD2 identical over 8 bases. The V gene's germline CDR1 is PRHDT and CDR2 FYEKMQ (reference sequence). V dropped 4 bases and J dropped 2; count of bases not matched to a gene: 13. The CDR3 sequence is 17 residues long.

The V gene is TRBV5-6, the J gene TRBJ2-3; possibly TRBD2 for D (5 bases). With 0 bases removed from V and 0 bases from J, the gap between germline ends came to 11 bases. From germline, CDR1 is SGHDT and CDR2 YYEEEE. The CDR3 is made up of 16 amino acids. CDR3 region: CASSLGRGASTDTQYF. DNA of the CDR3: TGTGCCAGCAGCTTGGGTCGGGGAGCTAGCACAGATACGCAGTATTTT.

The rearrangement links TRBV27 to TRBJ2-5; 8 nucleotides line up with TRBD1. The DNA end is a closer match to TRBJ2-7, so the J assignment may be wrong. The germline V gene encodes CDR1 MNHEY and CDR2 SMNVEV (reference sequence). This CDR3 comprises 15 residues. CDR3 protein: CASSPYDRGKLEQYF. CDR3 DNA sequence: TGTGCCAGCAGCCCATATGACAGGGGTAAGCTCGAGCAGTACTTC.

This chain connects TRBV19 to TRBJ1-2; TRBD1 matches 8 bases. CDR3 length equals 14 residues. The V segment lost 1 base and the J segment 4 bases; nucleotides outside the gene matches: 2. Germline lookup yields CDR1 LNHDA and CDR2 SQIVND (reference sequence). The CDR3 sequence: CASSIGGQVYGYTF. The CDR3 DNA is TGTGCCAGTAGTATAGGGGGACAGGTCTATGGCTACACCTTC.

The gene calls are TRBV5-1 and TRBJ2-3; 13 bases are a match to TRBD2. The V and J ends lost 0 bases and 4 bases, in that order; junction bases with no gene match: 11. Germline values: CDR1 SGHRS, CDR2 YFSETQ. CDR3 length: 19 amino acids. The CDR3 loop is CASSLASLAGGAFPDTQYF. The CDR3 DNA reads as TGCGCCAGCAGCTTGGCCTCACTAGCGGGGGGGGCGTTCCCAGATACGCAGTATTTT.